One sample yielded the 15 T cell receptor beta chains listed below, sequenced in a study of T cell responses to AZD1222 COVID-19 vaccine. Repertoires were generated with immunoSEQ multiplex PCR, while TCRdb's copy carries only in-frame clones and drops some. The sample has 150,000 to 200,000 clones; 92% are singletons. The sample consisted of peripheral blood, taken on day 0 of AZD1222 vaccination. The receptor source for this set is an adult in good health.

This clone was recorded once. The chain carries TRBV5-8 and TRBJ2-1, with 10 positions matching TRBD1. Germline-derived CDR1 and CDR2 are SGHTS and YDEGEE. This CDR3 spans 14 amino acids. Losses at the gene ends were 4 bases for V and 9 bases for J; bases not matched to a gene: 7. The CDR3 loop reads CASSLGTGVVEQFF. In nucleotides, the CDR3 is TGTGCCAGCAGCCTCGGGACAGGGGTTGTTGAGCAGTTCTTC. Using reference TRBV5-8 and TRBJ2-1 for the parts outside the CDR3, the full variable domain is EAGVTQSPTHLIKTRGQQATLRCSPISGHTSVYWYQQALGLGLQFLLWYDEGEERNRGNFPPRFSGRQFPNYSSELNVNALELEDSALYLCASSLGTGVVEQFFGPGTRLTVL.

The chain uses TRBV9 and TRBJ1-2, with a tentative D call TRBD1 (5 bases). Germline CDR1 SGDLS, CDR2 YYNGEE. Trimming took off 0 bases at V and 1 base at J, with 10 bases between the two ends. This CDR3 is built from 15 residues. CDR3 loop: CASSVATGVNYGYTF. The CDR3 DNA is TGTGCCAGCAGCGTAGCTACGGGGGTTAACTATGGCTACACCTTC.

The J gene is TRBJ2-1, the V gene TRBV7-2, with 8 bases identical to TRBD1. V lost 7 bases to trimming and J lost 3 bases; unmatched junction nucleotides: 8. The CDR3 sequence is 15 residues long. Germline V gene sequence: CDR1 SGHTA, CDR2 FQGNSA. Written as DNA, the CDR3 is TGTGCCAGCACCGCGATTGGACAGGGCTACAATGAGCAGTTCTTC. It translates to CASTAIGQGYNEQFF.

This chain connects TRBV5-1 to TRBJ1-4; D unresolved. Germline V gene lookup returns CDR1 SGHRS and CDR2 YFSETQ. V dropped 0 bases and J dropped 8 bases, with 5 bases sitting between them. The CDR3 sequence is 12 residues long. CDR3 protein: CASSLGKEKLFF. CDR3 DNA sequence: TGCGCCAGCAGCTTGGGAAAAGAAAAACTGTTTTTT.

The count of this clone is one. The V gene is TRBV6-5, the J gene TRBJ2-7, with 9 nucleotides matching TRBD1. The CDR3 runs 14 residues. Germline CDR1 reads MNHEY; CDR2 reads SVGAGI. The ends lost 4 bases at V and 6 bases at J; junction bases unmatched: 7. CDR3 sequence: CASSSGDRGGEQYF. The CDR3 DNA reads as TGTGCCAGCAGTTCAGGAGACAGGGGGGGCGAGCAGTACTTC.

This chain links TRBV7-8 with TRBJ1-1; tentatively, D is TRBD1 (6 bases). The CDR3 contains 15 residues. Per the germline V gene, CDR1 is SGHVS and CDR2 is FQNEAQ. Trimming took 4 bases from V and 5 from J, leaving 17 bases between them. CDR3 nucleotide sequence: TGTGCCAGCAGCTCTCAGGGGCCTGCGAGGACTGAAGCTTTCTTT. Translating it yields CASSSQGPARTEAFF.

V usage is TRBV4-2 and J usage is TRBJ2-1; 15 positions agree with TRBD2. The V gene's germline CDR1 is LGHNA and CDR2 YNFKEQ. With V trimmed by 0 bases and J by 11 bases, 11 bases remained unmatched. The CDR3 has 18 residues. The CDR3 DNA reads TGTGCCAGCAGCCAAGAGGGGACTAGCGGGGGGAGGGCTTTAAAGCAGTTCTTC. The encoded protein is CASSQEGTSGGRALKQFF.

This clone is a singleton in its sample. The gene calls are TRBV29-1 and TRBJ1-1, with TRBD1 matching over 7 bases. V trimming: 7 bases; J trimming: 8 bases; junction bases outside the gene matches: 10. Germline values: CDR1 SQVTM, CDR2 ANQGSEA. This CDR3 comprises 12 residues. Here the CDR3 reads CSAQGGLYEAFF. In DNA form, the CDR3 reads TGCAGCGCTCAAGGGGGCTTGTACGAAGCTTTCTTT.

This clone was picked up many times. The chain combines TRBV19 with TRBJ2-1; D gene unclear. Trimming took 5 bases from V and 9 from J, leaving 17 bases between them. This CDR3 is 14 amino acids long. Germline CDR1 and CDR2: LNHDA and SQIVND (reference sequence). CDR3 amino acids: CASSAERSKGEQFF. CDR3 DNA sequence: TGTGCCAGTAGTGCCGAACGGAGTAAGGGTGAGCAGTTCTTC.

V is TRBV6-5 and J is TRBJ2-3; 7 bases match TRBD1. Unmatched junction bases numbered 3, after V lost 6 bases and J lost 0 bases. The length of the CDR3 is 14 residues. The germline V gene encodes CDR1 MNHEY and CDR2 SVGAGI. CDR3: CASRDRESTDTQYF. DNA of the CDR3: TGTGCCAGCAGAGACAGGGAGAGCACAGATACGCAGTATTTT.

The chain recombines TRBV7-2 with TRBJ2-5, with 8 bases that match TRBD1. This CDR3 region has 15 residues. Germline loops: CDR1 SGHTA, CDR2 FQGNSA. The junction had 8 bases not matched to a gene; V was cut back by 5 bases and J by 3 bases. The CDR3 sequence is CASSGGTGGKETQYF. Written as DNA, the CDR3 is TGTGCCAGCAGCGGAGGCACAGGGGGTAAAGAGACCCAGTACTTC.

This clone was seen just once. CDR3 coding DNA: TGTGCCAGCAGCTTGGACACGGCCCACTATGGCTACACCTTC. Its translation: CASSLDTAHYGYTF. The rearrangement joins TRBV7-9 to TRBJ1-2; tentatively, D is TRBD1 (5 bases). Germline assignment: CDR1 SEHNR and CDR2 FQNEAQ (reference sequence). V dropped 3 bases and J dropped 3 bases, with 11 bases sitting between them. The CDR3 covers 14 residues.

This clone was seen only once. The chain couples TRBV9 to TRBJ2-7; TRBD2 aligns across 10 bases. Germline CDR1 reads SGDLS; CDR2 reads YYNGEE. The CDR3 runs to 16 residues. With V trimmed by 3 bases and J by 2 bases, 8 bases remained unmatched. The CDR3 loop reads CASSGGLAAFAYEQYF. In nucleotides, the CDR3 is TGTGCCAGCAGCGGTGGACTAGCGGCTTTCGCCTACGAGCAGTACTTC.

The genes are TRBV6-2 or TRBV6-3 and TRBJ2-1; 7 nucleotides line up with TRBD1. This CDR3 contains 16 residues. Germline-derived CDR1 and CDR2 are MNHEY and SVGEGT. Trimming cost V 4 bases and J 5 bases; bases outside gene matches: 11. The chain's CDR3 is CASSSIPSTGNNEQFF. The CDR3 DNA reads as TGTGCCAGCAGTTCCATCCCTTCGACAGGGAACAATGAGCAGTTCTTC.

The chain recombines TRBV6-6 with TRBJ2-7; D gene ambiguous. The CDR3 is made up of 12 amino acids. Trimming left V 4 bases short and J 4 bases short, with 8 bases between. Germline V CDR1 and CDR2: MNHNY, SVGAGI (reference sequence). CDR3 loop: CASSSTDYEQYF. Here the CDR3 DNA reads TGTGCCAGCAGTTCGACCGATTACGAGCAGTACTTC.